The 11 T cell receptor beta chains reported below all come from one sample, sequenced in a study of spatial heterogeneity in lung cancer. Study results and limitations: Higher tumor mutation counts went along with higher counts of expanded intratumoral alpha and beta TCRs.

For these TCRs, the target antigens are not known. TCRdb reprocessed the 5' RACE reads with MiXCR, giving one entry per CDR3 protein. The sample has about 100,000 distinct CDR3 sequences, 4.4% seen once. The time point was: sample taken at primary tumor resection. Here the sequenced sample was lung tumor tissue, taken at surgery. The origin of the receptors is a male donor with early-stage non-small cell lung cancer.

This clonotype was observed a handful of times. This sequence joins TRBV20-1 and TRBJ2-3; D unresolved. V shed 0 bases and J shed 6 bases, with 10 bases lying between them. The germline CDR1 and CDR2 sequences are DFQATT and SNEGSKA (reference sequence). CDR3 size: 13 residues. The CDR3 nucleotides are TGCAGTGCTAGAGATTTTAGATACGATACGCAGTATTTT. The encoded protein is CSARDFRYDTQYF.

At least ten counts were recorded for this clonotype. The gene calls are TRBV12-3 or TRBV12-4 and TRBJ2-3; 7 bases map to TRBD1. Trimming cost V 10 bases and J 0 bases; bases outside gene matches: 4. This CDR3 is 13 amino acids long. The CDR3: CATSGQSTDTQYF. CDR3 nucleotides: TGTGCCACGTCGGGACAGAGCACAGATACGCAGTATTTT.

In its sample, this clonotype was seen many times. The V gene is TRBV5-1, the J gene TRBJ2-1; D unclear. The CDR3 covers 15 residues. V gave up 0 bases and J gave up 5 bases, with 12 bases separating them. Germline assignment: CDR1 SGHRS and CDR2 YFSETQ. The CDR3 sequence is CASSLAVGSDNEQFF. In nucleotides, the CDR3 is TGCGCCAGCAGCTTGGCCGTTGGCAGTGACAATGAGCAGTTCTTC. The whole variable domain, filled in from reference TRBV5-1 and TRBJ2-1, reads KAGVTQTPRYLIKTRGQQVTLSCSPISGHRSVSWYQQTPGQGLQFLFEYFSETQRNKGNFPGRFSGRQFSNSRSEMNVSTLELGDSALYLCASSLAVGSDNEQFFGPGTRLTVL.

This clonotype has more than one count but fewer than ten. This sequence joins TRBV6-1 and TRBJ1-2; tentative D call: TRBD1 (6 bases). V lost 3 bases and J 0 bases, leaving 8 bases between the germline ends. The CDR3 is made up of 14 amino acids. Germline V gene lookup returns CDR1 MNHNS and CDR2 SASEGT. CDR3 in DNA: TGTGCCAGCAGTGACAGGGGAGCTAACTATGGCTACACCTTC. Its protein is CASSDRGANYGYTF.

This clonotype was seen ten or more times. The rearrangement joins TRBV12-3 or TRBV12-4 to TRBJ2-3; D not resolved. The V end lost 3 bases, the J end lost 2 bases, and 12 bases lay between the germline ends. The CDR3 is 15 residues long. CDR3 loop: CASSLFSANTDTQYF. In DNA form, the CDR3 reads TGTGCCAGCAGTTTGTTTTCTGCAAACACAGATACGCAGTATTTT.

This clonotype was seen repeatedly, ten times or more. V and J are TRBV4-1 and TRBJ2-1, with 7 bases aligning to TRBD2. CDR3 length: 15 residues. The germline CDR1 and CDR2 sequences are MGHRA and YSYEKL. Unmatched junction bases numbered 9, after V lost 8 bases and J lost 2 bases. The CDR3 DNA is TGCGCCAGCGAAACGCGGGAGTCCCCCTACAATGAGCAGTTCTTC. It encodes CASETRESPYNEQFF.

This clonotype has a count of ten or more. The rearrangement links TRBV10-2 to TRBJ2-5, with D perhaps TRBD1 (5 bases). CDR3 size: 16 residues. Germline V gene lookup returns CDR1 WSHSY and CDR2 SAAADI. V dropped 0 bases and J dropped 4 bases, with 15 bases sitting between them. CDR3 DNA sequence: TGCGCCAGCAGTGAGTCTCCAGGGATGTTAACAGAGACCCAGTACTTC. Translation: CASSESPGMLTETQYF.

This clonotype was picked up many times. J is TRBJ2-5 and V is TRBV7-9, with 9 bases fitting TRBD2. The CDR3 length is 16 residues. The ends lost 5 bases at V and 4 bases at J; junction bases unmatched: 11. The V gene's germline CDR1 is SEHNR and CDR2 FQNEAQ (reference sequence). The CDR3 loop reads CASSPRIAGAGETQYF. CDR3 nucleotides: TGTGCCAGCAGCCCTCGGATAGCGGGAGCCGGAGAGACCCAGTACTTC.

The rearrangement joins TRBV3-1 to TRBJ2-1, with no clear D. The germline CDR1 and CDR2 sequences are LGHDT and YNNKEL (reference sequence). The CDR3 covers 15 residues. V was trimmed by 7 bases and J by 0 bases, leaving 13 bases between them. CDR3 region: CASTKGSSSYNEQFF. CDR3 DNA: TGTGCCAGCACCAAAGGCTCGAGCTCCTACAATGAGCAGTTCTTC.

This chain uses TRBV2 with TRBJ2-6; tentative D call: TRBD2 (6 bases). V gave up 7 bases and J gave up 2 bases, with 9 bases separating them. The CDR3 totals 14 residues. CDR1 and CDR2 from the germline V gene are SNHLY and FYNNEI. CDR3 DNA: TGTGCCAGCAATCCGGGGGCTGGGGCCAACGTCCTGACTTTC. Protein product: CASNPGAGANVLTF.

The CDR3: CASSTAGGSSYNEQFF. The CDR3 coding sequence is TGTGCCAGCAGTACGGCGGGAGGGAGCTCCTACAATGAGCAGTTCTTC. The rearrangement uses TRBV2 and TRBJ2-1, with 9 nucleotides matching TRBD2. CDR3 length: 16 residues. Germline values: CDR1 SNHLY, CDR2 FYNNEI. The V and J ends lost 5 bases and 0 bases, in that order; junction bases with no gene match: 5.